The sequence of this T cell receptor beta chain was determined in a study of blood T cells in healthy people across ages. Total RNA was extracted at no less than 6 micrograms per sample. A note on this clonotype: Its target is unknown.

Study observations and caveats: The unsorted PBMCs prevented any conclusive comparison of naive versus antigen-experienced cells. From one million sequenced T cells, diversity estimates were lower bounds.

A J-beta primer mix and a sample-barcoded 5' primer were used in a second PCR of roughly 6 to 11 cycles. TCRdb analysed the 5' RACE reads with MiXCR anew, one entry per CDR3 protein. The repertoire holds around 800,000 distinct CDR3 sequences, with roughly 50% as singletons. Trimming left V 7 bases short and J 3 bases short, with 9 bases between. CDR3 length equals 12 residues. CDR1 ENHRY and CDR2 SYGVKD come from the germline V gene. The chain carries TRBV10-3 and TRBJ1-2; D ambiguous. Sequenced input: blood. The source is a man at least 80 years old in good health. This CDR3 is CAIMGLDYGYTF. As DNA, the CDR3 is TGTGCCATCATGGGTCTTGACTATGGCTACACCTTC.